The T cell receptor (beta chain) described here comes from a study of blood T cell repertoires in COVID-19. Sequencing used immunoSEQ multiplex PCR; TCRdb keeps in-frame clones, though not all of them. The table records about 200,000 clones, roughly 90% of them present only once. CDR1 and CDR2 from the germline V gene are GTSNPN and SVGIG (reference sequence). With V trimmed by 4 bases and J by 6 bases, 9 bases remained unmatched. This CDR3 spans 13 amino acids. The TCR was taken from a man aged 45-65 years with acute or convalescent COVID-19. Sequenced material: peripheral blood. The rearrangement uses TRBV30 and TRBJ2-7; 7 nucleotides align to TRBD1. The CDR3 reads CAWKRTTGAEQYV. Here the CDR3 DNA reads TGTGCCTGGAAGCGAACAACAGGGGCCGAGCAGTACGTC.